This T cell receptor (beta chain) comes out of a study of blood T cell repertoires in COVID-19. The assay was immunoSEQ multiplex PCR, and TCRdb's table has in-frame clones only and misses some. The table has under 75,000 clones, around four fifths seen once; the top ten hold around 5.8%. The clonotype originates from a woman in her 70s with acute or convalescent COVID-19. Sequences were obtained from peripheral blood.

In nucleotides, the CDR3 is TGCAGCGCTTCCAAGGGGACTCTTCCCCTTGGCTACACCTTC. Residues: CSASKGTLPLGYTF. The rearrangement uses TRBV29-1 and TRBJ1-2; D possibly corresponds to TRBD1 (5 bases). The CDR3 totals 14 residues. V lost 7 bases and J 7 bases, leaving 22 bases between the germline ends. Germline CDR1 SQVTM, CDR2 ANQGSEA.